The 24 T cell receptor beta chains reported below all come from one sample, sequenced in a study of blood T cell repertoires in COVID-19 (TCRdb year 2020). The method was the immunoSEQ multiplex PCR assay. Sourced from immuneACCESS, this table was stored by TCRdb with only in-frame sequences that have V and J called. A share of the clones is absent; for the studies checked, an unresolved V gene accounts for under half, and the remainder has no known explanation. The sample table lists approximately 210,000 clones, about nine tenths of them with a count of one. The top ten clonotypes cover around 2% of the sample. The sample taken for sequencing was PBMCs or T cells enriched from blood (not recorded which). Source of these receptors: a woman in her 30s who had recovered from COVID-19.

V usage is TRBV18 and J usage is TRBJ1-2; D gene unclear. The V end was cut by 4 bases, the J end by 9 bases, with 18 bases between. Germline CDR1 KGHSH, CDR2 LQKENI. This CDR3 comprises 14 residues. The CDR3 DNA reads as TGTGCCAGCTCACTTAGGACGGAGGAAGGTCGCTACACCTTC. It translates to CASSLRTEEGRYTF.

The V and J genes are TRBV29-1 and TRBJ2-1; D perhaps matches TRBD1 (5 bases). With 2 bases removed from V and 9 bases from J, the gap between germline ends came to 14 bases. This CDR3 has 13 residues. Germline CDR1 reads SQVTM; CDR2 reads ANQGSEA. Here the CDR3 DNA reads TGCAGCGTTGAAAAGGGGATGGCAGTTGAGCAGTTCTTC. Protein: CSVEKGMAVEQFF.

The J gene is TRBJ1-1, the V gene TRBV5-1, with D perhaps matching TRBD1 (6 bases). Germline assignment: CDR1 SGHRS and CDR2 YFSETQ. Trimming pared 4 bases from V and 1 base from J, leaving 14 bases between. The CDR3 has 15 amino acids. CDR3 DNA: TGCGCCAGCAGCCCAATGGGGGCAACGAACACTGAAGCTTTCTTT. It translates to CASSPMGATNTEAFF.

This clone came up a few times. The chain links TRBV7-8 to TRBJ2-5, with 8 bases fitting TRBD2. Trimming took 5 bases from V and 6 from J; bases not matched to a gene: 14. Per germline, CDR1 SGHVS and CDR2 FQNEAQ. The CDR3 is made up of 16 amino acids. The CDR3 sequence is CASSLTSGSIGKTQYF. The CDR3 bases are TGTGCCAGCAGCCTAACAAGCGGGAGTATTGGAAAGACCCAGTACTTC.

The chain has TRBV4-1 and TRBJ1-2; the D is unclear. The CDR3 consists of 15 residues. Per germline, CDR1 MGHRA and CDR2 YSYEKL. V gave up 4 bases and J gave up 4 bases, with 16 bases separating them. The CDR3 protein is CASSPENTEIYGYTF. The CDR3 bases are TGCGCCAGCAGCCCCGAGAACACAGAGATCTATGGCTACACCTTC.

The CDR3 loop reads CASSIAGGRVKNTGELFF. CDR3 coding DNA: TGTGCCAGCAGCATAGCGGGAGGGCGGGTAAAGAACACCGGGGAGCTGTTTTTT. The gene calls are TRBV7-3 and TRBJ2-2; 11 bases are shared with TRBD2. Losses at the gene ends were 5 bases for V and 1 base for J; bases not matched to a gene: 9. The CDR3 covers 18 residues. CDR1 SGHTA and CDR2 FQGTGA come from the germline V gene.

The rearrangement joins TRBV19 to TRBJ2-7, with 9 bases lining up with TRBD1. V was pared by 1 base and J by 2 bases, with 3 bases of the junction left unmatched. Germline-derived CDR1 and CDR2 are LNHDA and SQIVND (reference sequence). This CDR3 has 15 amino acids. CDR3 loop: CASSIGTGATYEQYF. CDR3 in DNA: TGTGCCAGTAGTATAGGGACAGGGGCAACCTACGAGCAGTACTTC. Looking up the rest from reference TRBV19 and TRBJ2-7 gives the full variable domain: DGGITQSPKYLFRKEGQNVTLSCEQNLNHDAMYWYRQDPGQGLRLIYYSQIVNDFQKGDIAEGYSVSREKKESFPLTVTSAQKNPTAFYLCASSIGTGATYEQYFGPGTRLTVT.

The genes are TRBV12-3 or TRBV12-4 and TRBJ1-1; TRBD1 might be the D (5 bases). Trimming pared 8 bases from V and 5 bases from J, leaving 6 bases between. The CDR3 runs 10 residues. CDR3 region: CASQGTEAFF. The CDR3 region has the DNA TGTGCCAGCCAGGGAACTGAAGCTTTCTTT.

The J gene is TRBJ2-3, the V gene TRBV4-2, with TRBD2 matching over 9 bases. The CDR3 extends over 19 amino acids. V gave up 4 bases and J gave up 3 bases; unmatched junction bases: 17. The V gene's germline CDR1 is LGHNA and CDR2 YNFKEQ. DNA of the CDR3: TGTGCCAGCAGCCGCCTGAATGGGTCAGAGACTAGCGGAACAGATACGCAGTATTTT. Translated, it gives CASSRLNGSETSGTDTQYF.

CDR3 in amino acids: CASRQGNTEAFF. CDR3 nucleotides: TGTGCCAGCAGACAGGGGAACACTGAAGCTTTCTTT. The chain is built from TRBV7-8 and TRBJ1-1, with a tentative D call TRBD1 (6 bases). Per the germline V gene, CDR1 is SGHVS and CDR2 is FQNEAQ. The ends were cut back, 6 bases at V and 1 base at J, with 6 bases in the middle. The CDR3 covers 12 residues.

V usage is TRBV9 and J usage is TRBJ2-5; a weak D match, TRBD2 (6 bases). Germline V gives CDR1 SGDLS, CDR2 YYNGEE. This CDR3 spans 13 amino acids. With 4 bases removed from V and 5 bases from J, the gap between germline ends came to 12 bases. For the CDR3, the DNA is TGTGCCAGCAGCATTCCTGGAGGGGAGACCCAGTACTTC. This encodes CASSIPGGETQYF.

The V and J genes are TRBV6-5 and TRBJ1-4; D is possibly TRBD1 (6 bases). V was trimmed by 6 bases and J by 5 bases, leaving 13 bases between them. The CDR3 runs 14 residues. Germline V gene data show CDR1 as MNHEY and CDR2 as SVGAGI. CDR3 in DNA: TGTGCCAGCAGGGCTGGACAGAGGAATGAAAAACTGTTTTTT. It codes for CASRAGQRNEKLFF.

The chain employs TRBV12-3 or TRBV12-4 and TRBJ2-7; possibly TRBD1 for D (5 bases). V gave up 3 bases and J gave up 2 bases, with 8 bases separating them. The CDR3 is made up of 13 amino acids. DNA of the CDR3: TGTGCCAGCAGTTTCGCAGGGCCCTACGAGCAGTACTTC. It is translated as CASSFAGPYEQYF.

For this clone: Other DNA sequences in the sample encode the same CDR3. This chain links TRBV5-1 with TRBJ2-3; D may be TRBD1 (5 bases). Germline lookup yields CDR1 SGHRS and CDR2 YFSETQ. V was cut by 4 bases and J by 0 bases, with 9 bases left in between. CDR3 length: 14 amino acids. In DNA, the CDR3 is TGCGCCAGCAGCCCCGACAGCAGCACAGATACGCAGTATTTT. Translation: CASSPDSSTDTQYF. Filled out from reference TRBV5-1 and TRBJ2-3, the complete variable domain reads KAGVTQTPRYLIKTRGQQVTLSCSPISGHRSVSWYQQTPGQGLQFLFEYFSETQRNKGNFPGRFSGRQFSNSRSEMNVSTLELGDSALYLCASSPDSSTDTQYFGPGTRLTVL.

The chain carries TRBV28 and TRBJ2-7; D is unresolved. CDR1 is MDHEN and CDR2 is SYDVKM in the germline V gene. With 3 bases removed from V and 3 bases from J, the gap between germline ends came to 9 bases. This CDR3 has 13 residues. The CDR3 protein is CASSFEERYEQYF. CDR3 in DNA: TGTGCCAGCAGTTTCGAGGAGCGCTACGAGCAGTACTTC. The full variable domain, with the rest looked up from reference TRBV28 and TRBJ2-7, is DVKVTQSSRYLVKRTGEKVFLECVQDMDHENMFWYRQDPGLGLRLIYFSYDVKMKEKGDIPEGYSVSREKKERFSLILESASTNQTSMYLCASSFEERYEQYFGPGTRLTVT.

This chain's CDR3 is CASSPMVRQNSPLHF. The CDR3 bases are TGTGCCAGCAGTCCTATGGTCCGACAGAATTCACCCCTCCACTTT. The J gene is TRBJ1-6, the V gene TRBV2, with D possibly TRBD1 on 5 matching bases. V was shortened by 5 bases and J by 7 bases, with 15 bases between the two germline ends. The CDR3 loop spans 15 amino acids. The germline gives CDR1 SNHLY, CDR2 FYNNEI.

CDR3 region: CASSLYPPGSGNTIYF. The CDR3 DNA sequence: TGTGCCAGCAGCTTATACCCCCCCGGCTCTGGAAACACCATATATTTT. The chain joins TRBV11-2 to TRBJ1-3; D is uncertain. Germline V gene data show CDR1 as SGHAT and CDR2 as FQNNGV. The CDR3 extends over 16 amino acids. Trimming cost V 2 bases and J 0 bases, with 11 bases left between them.

V and J are TRBV10-3 and TRBJ1-5, with 9 bases lining up with TRBD1. Germline V CDR1 and CDR2: ENHRY, SYGVKD. V dropped 8 bases and J dropped 4; count of bases not matched to a gene: 6. This CDR3 is built from 14 residues. CDR3 amino acids: CAIGQGSENQPQHF. The DNA of the CDR3 is TGTGCCATCGGACAGGGGAGTGAGAATCAGCCCCAGCATTTT.

The rearrangement links TRBV18 to TRBJ2-5; 9 nucleotides line up with TRBD1. The CDR3 sequence is 16 residues long. V was pared by 3 bases and J by 3 bases, with 8 bases of the junction left unmatched. Germline CDR1 and CDR2: KGHSH and LQKENI. The CDR3 DNA reads as TGTGCCAGCTCACCGCGTACGACAGGGGGTGAAGAGACCCAGTACTTC. It yields the protein CASSPRTTGGEETQYF. Combining the CDR3 with reference TRBV18 and TRBJ2-5 gives the whole variable domain NAGVMQNPRHLVRRRGQEARLRCSPMKGHSHVYWYRQLPEEGLKFMVYLQKENIIDESGMPKERFSAEFPKEGPSILRIQQVVRGDSAAYFCASSPRTTGGEETQYFGPGTRLLVL.

In this sample, this clone turned up a few times. Other DNA sequences within the sample encode an identical CDR3. This chain links TRBV7-9 with TRBJ2-7; 7 bases are shared with TRBD1. Germline V gene lookup returns CDR1 SEHNR and CDR2 FQNEAQ (reference sequence). V was clipped by 5 bases and J by 1 base; unmatched bases: 5. This CDR3 has 14 amino acids. The CDR3 region has the DNA TGTGCCAGCAGCCCGGGGACAGATTCCTACGAGCAGTACTTC. It is translated as CASSPGTDSYEQYF.

The chain uses TRBV7-3 and TRBJ1-1; D gene uncertain. Trimming removed 1 base at V and 1 base at J, with 7 bases between. This CDR3 is built from 14 residues. CDR1 and CDR2 (germline): SGHTA, FQGTGA. CDR3 sequence reads: CASSLSSGNTEAFF. CDR3 bases: TGTGCCAGCAGCTTAAGCTCGGGGAACACTGAAGCTTTCTTT.

The chain recombines TRBV24-1 with TRBJ1-2; the D gene is possibly TRBD1 (6 bases). V was pared by 4 bases and J by 8 bases, with 16 bases between. This CDR3 contains 14 residues. CDR1 is KGHDR and CDR2 is SFDVKD in the germline V gene. The CDR3 DNA reads as TGTGCCACCAGTGACTACTCAGGGGTTTGGGGCTACACCTTC. Protein product: CATSDYSGVWGYTF.

The CDR3 protein is CASSPRRTVQNIQYF. The CDR3 nucleotides are TGTGCCAGCAGCCCGCGTCGGACAGTGCAAAACATTCAGTACTTC. This chain links TRBV11-2 with TRBJ2-4, with TRBD1 as a possible D gene (6 bases). Looked up from germline, CDR1 is SGHAT and CDR2 is FQNNGV. V dropped 5 bases and J dropped 5 bases, with 16 bases sitting between them. The CDR3 is 15 residues long.

The rearrangement links TRBV27 to TRBJ1-5, with a possible D match to TRBD1 (6 bases). From germline, CDR1 is MNHEY and CDR2 SMNVEV (reference sequence). This CDR3 has 17 amino acids. V was clipped by 5 bases and J by 2 bases, with 19 bases between them. Here the CDR3 DNA reads TGTGCCAGCAGTCAGGGACAAAGAAGTCGTGGCAATCAGCCCCAGCATTTT. As protein: CASSQGQRSRGNQPQHF.